Listed below are T cell receptor beta chains from one sample, sequenced in a study of blood T cell repertoires in COVID-19. TCRdb keeps only in-frame clones here, not all; method: immunoSEQ multiplex PCR. The data show tens of thousands of clones, 89% seen once. The sample consisted of peripheral blood. The receptors originated from a man over 45 with COVID-19, enrolled during active disease. CDR3s include the opening cysteine and the closing phenylalanine or tryptophan. D genes are given only for firm matches.

length	V	D	J	CDR3	DNA
13	TRBV18	TRBD1	TRBJ2-7	CASSPLQGDEQYF	TGTGCCAGCTCACCACTCCAGGGGGACGAGCAGTACTTC
11	TRBV30	-	TRBJ1-2	CAWIRGNGYTF	TGTGCCTGGATTAGGGGGAATGGCTACACCTTC
15	TRBV24-1	-	TRBJ2-2	CATSDPRENTGELFF	TGTGCCACCAGTGACCCGCGGGAGAACACCGGGGAGCTGTTTTTT
15	TRBV6-1	TRBD1	TRBJ1-2	CASSEAMTGTLGYTF	TGTGCCAGCAGTGAAGCTATGACAGGGACCCTCGGCTACACCTTC
14	TRBV19	TRBD2	TRBJ2-3	CANFSGGARDTQYF	TGTGCCAATTTTAGCGGGGGAGCGAGAGATACGCAGTATTTT
17	TRBV19	TRBD1	TRBJ2-3	CASSHGQGISSTDTQYF	TGTGCCAGTAGTCACGGACAGGGGATTAGCAGCACAGATACGCAGTATTTT
16	TRBV18	-	TRBJ1-5	CASSPREGGGNQPQHF	TGTGCCAGCTCACCGAGGGAGGGAGGAGGTAATCAGCCCCAGCATTTT
12	TRBV27	-	TRBJ1-2	CASTPPRYGYTF	TGTGCCAGCACCCCCCCCCGTTATGGCTACACCTTC
15	TRBV28	TRBD2	TRBJ2-7	CASSFSGSGVYEQYF	TGTGCCAGCAGTTTCTCGGGTAGCGGGGTTTACGAGCAGTACTTC
17	TRBV3-1/TRBV3-2	-	TRBJ1-2	CASSQDFRDTLNYGYTF	TGTGCCAGCAGCCAGGATTTCCGGGACACCCTTAACTATGGCTACACCTTC
14	TRBV18	-	TRBJ1-2	CASSPRGDSYGYTF	TGTGCCAGCTCCCCCCGAGGCGACAGCTATGGCTACACCTTC
14	TRBV5-4	-	TRBJ2-5	CASSLAGLRETQYF	TGTGCCAGCAGCTTGGCCGGTTTGCGAGAGACCCAGTACTTC
15	TRBV15	TRBD1	TRBJ1-2	CATSRDRGLNYGYTF	TGTGCCACCAGCAGAGACAGGGGGCTTAACTATGGCTACACCTTC
13	TRBV19	-	TRBJ1-2	CASTISEVYGYTF	TGTGCCAGTACCATCTCCGAGGTCTATGGCTACACCTTC
11	TRBV6-5	-	TRBJ1-2	CASRHREGYTF	TGTGCCAGCAGACACAGGGAGGGCTACACCTTC
14	TRBV30	TRBD1	TRBJ1-5	CAWSRGQGEQPQHF	TGTGCCTGGTCCCGCGGACAGGGGGAGCAGCCCCAGCATTTT
16	TRBV9	TRBD1	TRBJ1-3	CASSTTGTATGNTIYF	TGTGCCAGCAGCACCACCGGGACAGCGACTGGAAACACCATATATTTT